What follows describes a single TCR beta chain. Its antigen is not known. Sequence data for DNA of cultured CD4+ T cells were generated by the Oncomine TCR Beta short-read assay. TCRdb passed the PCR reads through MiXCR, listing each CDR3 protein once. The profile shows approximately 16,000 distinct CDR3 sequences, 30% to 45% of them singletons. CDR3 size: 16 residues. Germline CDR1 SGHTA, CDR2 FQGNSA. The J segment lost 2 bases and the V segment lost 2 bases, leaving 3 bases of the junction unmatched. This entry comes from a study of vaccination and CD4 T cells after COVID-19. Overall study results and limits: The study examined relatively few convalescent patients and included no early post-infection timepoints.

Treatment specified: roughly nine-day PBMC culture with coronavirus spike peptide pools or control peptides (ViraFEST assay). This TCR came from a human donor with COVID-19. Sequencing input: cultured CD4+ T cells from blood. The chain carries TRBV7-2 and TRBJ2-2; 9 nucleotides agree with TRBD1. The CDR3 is CASSLWGQGNTGELFF. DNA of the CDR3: TGTGCCAGCAGCTTATGGGGACAGGGAAACACCGGGGAGCTGTTTTTT.